This is a list of T cell receptor beta chains from one sample in a study of beta chain features in type 1 diabetes. The assay was immunoSEQ multiplex PCR, and TCRdb's table has in-frame clones only and misses some. This table holds about 360,000 clones, over 10% found once. Material for sequencing was naive CD4+ T cells from blood. These receptors all come from a man aged 18 to 30 in good health. Both conserved end residues are trimmed from each CDR3. D genes are given only for firm matches.

v_gene: TRBV5-1
d_gene: NA
CDR3aa: ASSSGTQLNYGYT

v_gene: TRBV11-3
d_gene: TRBD2
CDR3aa: ASSLAGGPAYEQY

v_gene: TRBV11-3
d_gene: NA
CDR3aa: ASSFGGRERSYNEQF

v_gene: TRBV7-3
d_gene: TRBD2
CDR3aa: ASSVIAGDTDTQY

v_gene: TRBV20-1
d_gene: NA
CDR3aa: SASNNEQF

v_gene: TRBV4-1
d_gene: TRBD2
CDR3aa: ASSQEWQRGVYNEQF

v_gene: TRBV30
d_gene: TRBD1
CDR3aa: AWPTGDSGNTIY

v_gene: TRBV5-1
d_gene: TRBD1
CDR3aa: ASRWDRGKRGYTEAF

v_gene: TRBV7-3
d_gene: TRBD1
CDR3aa: ASSPSGGPDTDTQY

v_gene: TRBV4-3
d_gene: TRBD1
CDR3aa: ASSQAPAGQGEDTQY

v_gene: TRBV28
d_gene: TRBD2
CDR3aa: ASTQWGGNEQF

v_gene: TRBV12-5
d_gene: NA
CDR3aa: ASGLAVNTEAF

v_gene: TRBV5-1
d_gene: NA
CDR3aa: ASSLIKRLAPYEQY

v_gene: TRBV15
d_gene: NA
CDR3aa: ATSSTGGHGETQY

v_gene: TRBV5-1
d_gene: TRBD2
CDR3aa: ASSSVERGRQETQY

v_gene: TRBV11-2
d_gene: TRBD2
CDR3aa: ASGDYGGANEQY

v_gene: TRBV7-9
d_gene: NA
CDR3aa: ASSLVGRLLAKNIQY

v_gene: TRBV19
d_gene: NA
CDR3aa: ASQDKTPANYGYT

v_gene: TRBV28
d_gene: NA
CDR3aa: ASAKRRAYEQY

v_gene: TRBV28
d_gene: NA
CDR3aa: ACSPGLVLSGYT

v_gene: TRBV7-3
d_gene: NA
CDR3aa: ASSTGVQGEQY

v_gene: TRBV7-3
d_gene: TRBD2
CDR3aa: ASSLKGLAGGDTQY

v_gene: TRBV4-2
d_gene: TRBD1
CDR3aa: ASSQGQGKETQY

v_gene: TRBV27
d_gene: NA
CDR3aa: ASSLSREAYEQY

v_gene: TRBV4-3
d_gene: NA
CDR3aa: ASRSTAYNSPLH

v_gene: TRBV18
d_gene: NA
CDR3aa: ASSPPHGQGPTDTQY

v_gene: TRBV28
d_gene: NA
CDR3aa: ASSYFWRGTPNEQY

v_gene: TRBV5-1
d_gene: NA
CDR3aa: ASSFLRDPYNEQF

v_gene: TRBV5-1
d_gene: TRBD2
CDR3aa: ASSLDLGLAGANEQF

v_gene: TRBV30
d_gene: TRBD1
CDR3aa: AWIQGESYEQY

v_gene: TRBV30
d_gene: NA
CDR3aa: AWSGGLSNQPQH

v_gene: TRBV12-5
d_gene: TRBD2
CDR3aa: ASGPGLLAGAHNEQF

v_gene: TRBV6-1
d_gene: TRBD2
CDR3aa: ASIRRGTSDDTQY

v_gene: TRBV5-1
d_gene: NA
CDR3aa: ASSFDINTGELF

v_gene: TRBV7-9
d_gene: NA
CDR3aa: ASSPETVYGYT

v_gene: TRBV2
d_gene: NA
CDR3aa: ASSGLALAPGVDEQY

v_gene: TRBV7-9
d_gene: NA
CDR3aa: ASSLGWTVDEKLF

v_gene: TRBV30
d_gene: NA
CDR3aa: AWSEGAGNYGYT

v_gene: TRBV25-1
d_gene: TRBD1
CDR3aa: ASGPDRGSRYGYT

v_gene: TRBV28
d_gene: TRBD2
CDR3aa: ASRLAGGSSYEQY

v_gene: TRBV27
d_gene: NA
CDR3aa: ASSLQGVGGYT

v_gene: TRBV18
d_gene: TRBD1
CDR3aa: ASSPPTGATDTQY

v_gene: TRBV28
d_gene: NA
CDR3aa: ASSSGNQETQY

v_gene: TRBV28
d_gene: NA
CDR3aa: ASSLATGFGYGYT

v_gene: TRBV4-3
d_gene: TRBD1
CDR3aa: ASSRHRPGGSNTGELF

v_gene: TRBV28
d_gene: TRBD1
CDR3aa: ASTFRRFTGAYTGELF